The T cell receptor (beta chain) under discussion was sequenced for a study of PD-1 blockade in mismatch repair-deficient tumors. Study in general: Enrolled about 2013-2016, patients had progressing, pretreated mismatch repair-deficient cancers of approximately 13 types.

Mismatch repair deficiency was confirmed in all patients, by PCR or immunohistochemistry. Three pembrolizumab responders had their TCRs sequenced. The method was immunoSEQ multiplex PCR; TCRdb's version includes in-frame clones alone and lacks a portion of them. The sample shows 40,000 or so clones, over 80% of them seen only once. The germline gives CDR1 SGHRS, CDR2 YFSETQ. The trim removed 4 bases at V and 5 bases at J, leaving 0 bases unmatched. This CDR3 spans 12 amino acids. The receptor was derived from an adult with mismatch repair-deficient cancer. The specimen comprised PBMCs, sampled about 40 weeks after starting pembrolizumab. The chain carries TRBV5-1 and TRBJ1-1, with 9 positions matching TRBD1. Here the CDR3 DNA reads TGCGCCAGCAGCGGACAGGGGACTGAAGCTTTCTTT. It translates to CASSGQGTEAFF.